Listed below are T cell receptor beta chains from one sample, sequenced in a study of cytomegalovirus exposure and HLA in healthy donors. TCRdb's copy holds only in-frame clones and misses some; the assay was immunoSEQ multiplex PCR. There are tens of thousands of clones in the sample; around 80% occur only once, and 6.3% lies in the top ten. The sequencing sample was made of PBMCs. These receptors all stem from a man between 45 and 60 years old in good health and CMV-seronegative. The CDR3 runs from the conserved cysteine through the conserved F or W. The D gene is left open where the match is weak. Clone sizes are given selectively: once, few, many, or a class where the clone is expanded.

abundance	v_gene	j_gene	d_gene	CDR3aa	CDR3nt
.	TRBV5-1	TRBJ1-1	.	CASSSTSWGMVNTEAFF	TGCGCCAGCAGCTCCACTTCATGGGGCATGGTGAACACTGAAGCTTTCTTT
few	TRBV6-5	TRBJ1-4	TRBD1	CASNSGGDEKLFF	TGTGCCAGCAACTCAGGGGGTGATGAAAAACTGTTTTTT
few	TRBV14	TRBJ1-2	.	CASSQVAGWSYGYTF	TGTGCCAGCAGCCAAGTCGCAGGGTGGAGTTATGGCTACACCTTC
.	TRBV28	TRBJ1-4	TRBD1	CASTRTGVEEKLFF	TGTGCCAGCACCAGGACAGGGGTAGAGGAAAAACTGTTTTTT
few	TRBV7-9	TRBJ2-1	.	CASSLGGVGINEQFF	TGTGCCAGCAGCTTAGGGGGGGTAGGGATTAATGAGCAGTTCTTC
.	TRBV9	TRBJ1-2	TRBD1	CAKEMTGVANYGYTF	TGTGCCAAAGAAATGACAGGGGTTGCTAACTATGGCTACACCTTC
.	TRBV7-9	TRBJ2-1	TRBD2	CASSFPGTSVSHEQFF	TGTGCCAGCAGCTTCCCCGGGACTAGCGTCTCTCATGAGCAGTTCTTC
.	TRBV28	TRBJ2-1	.	CASSMGSSYNEQFF	TGTGCCAGCAGTATGGGGAGCTCCTACAATGAGCAGTTCTTC
.	TRBV10-3	TRBJ2-3	.	CAISRGEGDTQYF	TGTGCCATCAGTCGCGGGGAAGGAGATACGCAGTATTTT
.	TRBV28	TRBJ2-1	.	CASSSVAEEIYNEQFF	TGTGCCAGCAGTTCGGTAGCGGAGGAGATTTACAATGAGCAGTTCTTC
.	TRBV7-2	TRBJ1-2	.	CASSLNRDGYTF	TGTGCCAGCAGCTTAAACAGGGATGGCTACACCTTC
.	TRBV2	TRBJ1-5	TRBD1	CASSVTGGNQPQHF	TGTGCCAGCAGCGTGACAGGGGGCAATCAGCCCCAGCATTTT
.	TRBV11-2	TRBJ1-5	TRBD1	CASSLDRGTRQPQHF	TGTGCCAGCAGCTTAGACAGGGGGACAAGACAGCCCCAGCATTTT
.	TRBV5-4	TRBJ1-2	TRBD1	CASSLVLRGLHPYGYTF	TGTGCCAGCAGCTTGGTCCTCAGGGGGCTACATCCTTATGGCTACACCTTC
.	TRBV2	TRBJ2-7	.	CASSEAGRGQYF	TGTGCCAGCAGTGAAGCCGGGAGAGGCCAGTACTTC
.	TRBV7-9	TRBJ2-2	TRBD2	CASSPTGGKNTGELFF	TGTGCCAGCAGCCCGACGGGGGGAAAGAACACCGGGGAGCTGTTTTTT
.	TRBV4-2	TRBJ1-5	.	CASSQARGVNQPQHF	TGTGCCAGCAGCCAAGCGCGGGGGGTCAATCAGCCCCAGCATTTT
once	TRBV7-8	TRBJ2-3	.	CASSLAPGLSTDTQYF	TGTGCCAGCAGCTTAGCGCCAGGACTGAGCACAGATACGCAGTATTTT
few	TRBV11-2	TRBJ2-7	TRBD2	CASSFAWGGDDEQYF	TGTGCCAGCAGCTTCGCGTGGGGAGGGGATGACGAGCAGTACTTC
.	TRBV9	TRBJ1-2	.	CASSVARRESNGDGYTF	TGTGCCAGCAGCGTAGCCCGGCGGGAGTCTAATGGGGATGGCTACACCTTC
.	TRBV30	TRBJ2-2	TRBD1	CAWSVRLQGDGELFF	TGTGCCTGGAGTGTAAGGTTACAGGGGGACGGGGAGCTGTTTTTT
.	TRBV6-1	TRBJ1-1	.	CASSFRVGDTEAFF	TGTGCCAGCAGTTTCAGGGTTGGTGACACTGAAGCTTTCTTT
.	TRBV11-2	TRBJ1-2	.	CASSLVTPNYGYTF	TGTGCCAGCAGCTTAGTGACACCTAACTATGGCTACACCTTC
once	TRBV5-1	TRBJ1-1	.	CASSLISQGANTEAFF	TGCGCCAGCAGCTTAATAAGTCAGGGTGCGAACACTGAAGCTTTCTTT
.	TRBV2	TRBJ1-2	.	CASSDVRGLDGYTF	TGTGCCAGCAGTGACGTCAGGGGTCTTGATGGCTACACCTTC
.	TRBV7-9	TRBJ2-7	.	CASSLGGGSLVIEQYF	TGTGCCAGCAGCTTAGGAGGGGGATCACTCGTGATCGAGCAGTACTTC
.	TRBV7-8	TRBJ2-3	.	CASSGGGMSDTQYF	TGTGCCAGCAGCGGCGGGGGCATGTCAGATACGCAGTATTTT
.	TRBV5-4	TRBJ1-2	TRBD1	CASSLDRGGSYGYTF	TGTGCCAGCAGCTTGGACAGGGGCGGGTCTTATGGCTACACCTTC
.	TRBV27	TRBJ2-7	.	CASSLGGNTYEQYF	TGTGCCAGCAGTTTGGGGGGTAACACCTACGAGCAGTACTTC
.	TRBV27	TRBJ2-7	TRBD2	CASWRWGGDNEQYF	TGTGCCAGCTGGAGGTGGGGAGGGGATAACGAGCAGTACTTC